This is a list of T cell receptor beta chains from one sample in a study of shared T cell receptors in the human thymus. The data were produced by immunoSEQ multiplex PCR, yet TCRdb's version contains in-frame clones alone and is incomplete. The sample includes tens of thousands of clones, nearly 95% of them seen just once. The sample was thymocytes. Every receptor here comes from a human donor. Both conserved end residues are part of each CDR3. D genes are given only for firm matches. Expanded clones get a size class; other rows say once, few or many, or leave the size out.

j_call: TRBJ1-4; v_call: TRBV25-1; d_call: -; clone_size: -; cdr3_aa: CASSGGNPNEKLFF; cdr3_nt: TGTGCCAGCAGTGGAGGGAACCCAAATGAAAAACTGTTTTTT
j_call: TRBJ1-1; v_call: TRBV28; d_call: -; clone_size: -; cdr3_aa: CASSQTGLLGVEAFF; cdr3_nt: TGTGCCAGCAGTCAAACAGGGTTATTGGGCGTTGAAGCTTTCTTT
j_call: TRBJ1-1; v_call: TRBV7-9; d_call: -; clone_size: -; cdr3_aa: CASSLDGPGARIGNTEAFF; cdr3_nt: TGTGCCAGCAGCTTAGACGGTCCGGGGGCGCGGATAGGGAACACTGAAGCTTTCTTT
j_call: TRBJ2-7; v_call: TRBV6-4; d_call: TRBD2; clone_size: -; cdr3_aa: CASSDSLAGDGYEQYF; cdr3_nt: TGTGCCAGCAGTGACTCCTTAGCGGGGGACGGCTACGAGCAGTACTTC
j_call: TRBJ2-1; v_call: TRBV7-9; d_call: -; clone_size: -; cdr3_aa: CASSSLGTPNEQFF; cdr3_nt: TGTGCCAGCAGCTCACTCGGGACTCCGAATGAGCAGTTCTTC
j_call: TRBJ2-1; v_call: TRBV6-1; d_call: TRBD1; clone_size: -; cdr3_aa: CASSGYRDRVYEQFF; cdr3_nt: TGTGCCAGCAGTGGATACCGGGACAGGGTCTATGAGCAGTTCTTC
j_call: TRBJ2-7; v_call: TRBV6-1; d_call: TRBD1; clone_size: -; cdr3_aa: CASRKGQGPPLEQYF; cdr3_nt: TGTGCCAGCCGCAAGGGACAGGGTCCCCCTCTCGAGCAGTACTTC
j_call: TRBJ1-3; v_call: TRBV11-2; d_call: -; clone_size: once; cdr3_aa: CASSFRATRSGNTIYF; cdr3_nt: TGTGCCAGCAGCTTTAGGGCCACTCGCTCTGGAAACACCATATATTTT
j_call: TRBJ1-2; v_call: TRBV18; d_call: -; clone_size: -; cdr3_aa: CASSPSVNGYTF; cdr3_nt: TGTGCCAGCTCACCATCAGTTAATGGCTACACCTTC
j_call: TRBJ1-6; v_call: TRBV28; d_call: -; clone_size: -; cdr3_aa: CASSLKATRPSSYNSPLHF; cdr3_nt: TGTGCCAGCAGTTTAAAGGCGACACGGCCGAGCTCCTATAATTCACCCCTCCACTTT
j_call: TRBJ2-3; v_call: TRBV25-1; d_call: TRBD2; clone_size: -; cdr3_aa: CASLGLAGAEKADTQYF; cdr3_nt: TGTGCCAGCCTCGGACTAGCGGGGGCGGAAAAGGCGGATACGCAGTATTTT
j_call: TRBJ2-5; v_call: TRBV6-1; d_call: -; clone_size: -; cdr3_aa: CASSGLARAETQYF; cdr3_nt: TGTGCCAGCAGTGGACTGGCTAGGGCTGAGACCCAGTACTTC
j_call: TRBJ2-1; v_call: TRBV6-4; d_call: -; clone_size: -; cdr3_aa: CASSEIEGRPNEQFF; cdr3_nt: TGTGCCAGCAGTGAAATAGAAGGACGGCCCAATGAGCAGTTCTTC
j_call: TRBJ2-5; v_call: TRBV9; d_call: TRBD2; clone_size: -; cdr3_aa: CASSVERGGGETQYF; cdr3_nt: TGTGCCAGCAGCGTAGAGCGGGGCGGGGGAGAGACCCAGTACTTC
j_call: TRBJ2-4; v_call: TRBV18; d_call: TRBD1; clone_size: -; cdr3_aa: CASSPRTGLAKNIQYF; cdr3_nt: TGTGCCAGCTCACCCCGGACAGGACTAGCCAAAAACATTCAGTACTTC